Listed below are T cell receptor beta chains from one sample, sequenced in a study of cytotoxic CD8 clonotypes in ibrutinib-treated CLL. Data came from immunoSEQ multiplex PCR; TCRdb stores just in-frame clones and leaves some out. The sample yields about 16,000 clones, 65% to 70% seen once. The starting material was PBMCs, obtained before ibrutinib treatment. The receptors were gathered from a human donor with chronic lymphocytic leukemia. CDR3s include the opening cysteine and the closing phenylalanine or tryptophan. D genes are given only for firm matches. Not all rows give a size; the values are once, few, many and, for expanded clones, a class.

V: TRBV11-3
J: TRBJ2-1
size: -
D: -
length: 13
CDR3: CATRGGRYNEQFF
DNA: TGTGCCACCCGAGGCGGGCGCTACAATGAGCAGTTCTTC

V: TRBV7-9
J: TRBJ1-4
size: -
D: -
length: 13
CDR3: CASMEWKREKLFF
DNA: TGTGCCAGCATGGAATGGAAGAGGGAAAAACTGTTTTTT

V: TRBV7-8
J: TRBJ1-3
size: -
D: -
length: 15
CDR3: CASRGTDFSGNTIYF
DNA: TGTGCCAGCAGGGGGACTGACTTCTCTGGAAACACCATATATTTT

V: TRBV5-1
J: TRBJ2-2
size: -
D: -
length: 14
CDR3: CASSLMEIAGELFF
DNA: TGCGCCAGCAGCTTGATGGAAATAGCCGGGGAGCTGTTTTTT

V: TRBV7-9
J: TRBJ1-5
size: few
D: -
length: 13
CDR3: CASSPGTNQPQHF
DNA: TGTGCCAGCAGCCCAGGGACTAATCAGCCCCAGCATTTT

V: TRBV4-1
J: TRBJ1-4
size: few
D: TRBD1
length: 15
CDR3: CASSHPGTGLEKLFF
DNA: TGCGCCAGCAGCCACCCCGGGACAGGCTTGGAAAAACTGTTTTTT

V: TRBV5-1
J: TRBJ1-2
size: -
D: TRBD1
length: 16
CDR3: CASSLSGTGDSYGYTF
DNA: TGCGCCAGCAGCTTATCCGGGACAGGGGACTCATATGGCTACACCTTC

V: TRBV9
J: TRBJ2-2
size: -
D: TRBD2
length: 17
CDR3: CASSEPPSGGYTGELFF
DNA: TGTGCCAGCAGCGAGCCCCCCAGCGGGGGGTACACCGGGGAGCTGTTTTTT

V: TRBV7-9
J: TRBJ2-7
size: few
D: TRBD1
length: 14
CDR3: CASSLGGTGYEQYF
DNA: TGTGCCAGCAGCTTAGGAGGGACAGGGTACGAGCAGTACTTC

V: TRBV12-5
J: TRBJ1-5
size: -
D: -
length: 13
CDR3: CASGGYSNQPQHF
DNA: TGTGCTAGCGGGGGTTATAGCAATCAGCCCCAGCATTTT

V: TRBV5-4
J: TRBJ1-1
size: -
D: TRBD1
length: 14
CDR3: CASKPGQGNTEAFF
DNA: TGTGCCAGCAAGCCGGGACAGGGGAACACTGAAGCTTTCTTT

V: TRBV7-2
J: TRBJ2-3
size: -
D: TRBD2
length: 16
CDR3: CASSPGLAASTDTQYF
DNA: TGTGCCAGCAGCCCGGGACTAGCGGCAAGCACAGATACGCAGTATTTT

V: TRBV9
J: TRBJ2-1
size: -
D: -
length: 14
CDR3: CASSDPGSYNEQFF
DNA: TGTGCCAGCAGCGACCCCGGCTCCTACAATGAGCAGTTCTTC

V: TRBV2
J: TRBJ2-7
size: -
D: -
length: 15
CDR3: CASSDTRDMSYEQYF
DNA: TGTGCCAGCAGTGATACCCGGGACATGAGCTACGAGCAGTACTTC

V: TRBV5-1
J: TRBJ2-7
size: -
D: -
length: 12
CDR3: CASSLDNYEQYF
DNA: TGCGCCAGCAGCCTGGACAACTACGAGCAGTACTTC

V: TRBV5-1
J: TRBJ1-1
size: -
D: -
length: 16
CDR3: CASSLDPVSLNTEAFF
DNA: TGCGCCAGCAGCTTGGATCCAGTAAGTCTGAACACTGAAGCTTTCTTT

V: TRBV10-2
J: TRBJ1-1
size: -
D: TRBD1
length: 15
CDR3: CASQEGDRATYEAFF
DNA: TGCGCCAGCCAAGAGGGGGACAGGGCAACTTATGAAGCTTTCTTT

V: TRBV5-1
J: TRBJ2-2
size: -
D: TRBD1
length: 15
CDR3: CASSRGQAGSGELFF
DNA: TGCGCCAGCAGCCGGGGACAGGCGGGATCCGGGGAGCTGTTTTTT

V: TRBV10-2
J: TRBJ1-2
size: few
D: -
length: 13
CDR3: CASSGGPLYGYTF
DNA: TGCGCCAGCAGCGGGGGCCCTCTCTATGGCTACACCTTC

V: TRBV7-9
J: TRBJ1-4
size: few
D: -
length: 13
CDR3: CASSLEGSEKLFF
DNA: TGTGCCAGCAGCCTGGAGGGGAGTGAAAAACTGTTTTTT

V: TRBV7-7
J: TRBJ2-3
size: few
D: -
length: 14
CDR3: CASSPGQGTDTQYF
DNA: TGTGCTAGCAGCCCGGGGCAGGGAACAGATACGCAGTATTTT

V: TRBV4-3
J: TRBJ2-3
size: few
D: TRBD2
length: 15
CDR3: CASSQRGDGADTQYF
DNA: TGCGCCAGCAGCCAACGGGGGGACGGAGCAGATACGCAGTATTTT

V: TRBV2
J: TRBJ1-1
size: -
D: TRBD1
length: 15
CDR3: CASRTGGSFNTEAFF
DNA: TGTGCCAGTAGGACAGGGGGCAGTTTTAACACTGAAGCTTTCTTT

V: TRBV2
J: TRBJ2-3
size: few
D: TRBD2
length: 16
CDR3: CASSEHGGGGTDTQYF
DNA: TGTGCCAGCAGTGAACATGGCGGGGGAGGCACAGATACGCAGTATTTT

V: TRBV6-4
J: TRBJ2-3
size: few
D: TRBD2
length: 15
CDR3: CASSAGGGGTDTQYF
DNA: TGTGCCAGCAGTGCCGGTGGGGGGGGCACAGATACGCAGTATTTT